A single sample is the source of the 12 T cell receptor beta chains below, sequenced in a study of T-cell memory formation after mild COVID-19. TCRdb redid the calling of the 5' RACE reads with MiXCR, one entry per CDR3 protein. Of a few hundred thousand distinct CDR3 sequences in the sample, about 27% were seen once. The source material was PBMCs or a T cell subset sorted from them (not recorded which). These receptors were collected from an adult woman who had mild COVID-19 (a few samples of this study predate the infection). Cell type and time point are not known.

The chain couples TRBV15 to TRBJ2-1; D is unclear. The length of the CDR3 is 12 residues. V lost 0 bases and J 14 bases, leaving 11 bases between the germline ends. Germline loops: CDR1 LNHNV, CDR2 YYDKDF (reference sequence). The CDR3 region is CATSRDHPPEFF. CDR3 bases: TGTGCCACCAGCAGAGATCACCCCCCGGAGTTCTTC.

The rearrangement links TRBV25-1 to TRBJ2-7, with 8 nucleotides matching TRBD2. Per the germline V gene, CDR1 is MGHDK and CDR2 is SYGVNS. The V gene end was trimmed by 3 bases and the J gene end by 4 bases; junction bases not matched to a gene: 8. The CDR3 has 15 residues. The chain's CDR3 is CASSDRGLARYEQYF. The CDR3 region has the DNA TGTGCCAGCAGTGACCGAGGACTAGCCAGGTACGAGCAGTACTTC.

This clonotype was counted only a few times. This chain links TRBV25-1 with TRBJ2-1; 9 bases align to TRBD2. V was clipped by 6 bases and J by 7 bases; unmatched bases: 16. From germline, CDR1 is MGHDK and CDR2 SYGVNS. The CDR3 runs 17 residues. CDR3 DNA sequence: TGTGCCAGCAGCCCTTTCCCCCAGAGCGGGGGGAAGAATGAGCAGTTCTTC. Its translation: CASSPFPQSGGKNEQFF.

In this sample, this clonotype turned up once. This chain uses TRBV19 with TRBJ1-6; D call uncertain. Germline values: CDR1 LNHDA, CDR2 SQIVND (reference sequence). With 1 base removed from V and 7 bases from J, the gap between germline ends came to 11 bases. The CDR3 consists of 15 residues. The DNA of the CDR3 is TGTGCCAGTAGTATAGGGTCGGTAAGCAATTCACCCCTCCACTTT. Translating gives CASSIGSVSNSPLHF.

V is TRBV7-9 and J is TRBJ2-2; 13 bases agree with TRBD2. Per the germline V gene, CDR1 is SEHNR and CDR2 is FQNEAQ (reference sequence). This CDR3 comprises 19 residues. V shed 5 bases and J 5 bases; nucleotides not matched to a gene: 14. The CDR3 bases are TGTGCCAGCAGCCCTAAACTACCCGGACTAGCGGGGGATACCGGGGAGCTGTTTTTT. Protein sequence: CASSPKLPGLAGDTGELFF.

The chain recombines TRBV7-2 with TRBJ2-4; possible D gene TRBD1, 5 bases. Germline lookup yields CDR1 SGHTA and CDR2 FQGNSA. Trimming cost V 2 bases and J 3 bases, with 8 bases left between them. CDR3 length: 14 amino acids. The CDR3 is CASSLQGVKNIQYF. The CDR3 nucleotides are TGTGCCAGCAGCTTACAGGGTGTCAAAAACATTCAGTACTTC.

The chain links TRBV13 to TRBJ2-4; 7 bases map to TRBD2. CDR3 size: 13 residues. The V gene end was trimmed by 5 bases and the J gene end by 7 bases; junction bases not matched to a gene: 5. Germline CDR1 PRHDT, CDR2 FYEKMQ (reference sequence). The CDR3: CASSQARGNIQYF. Here the CDR3 DNA reads TGTGCCAGCAGCCAGGCGCGGGGGAACATTCAGTACTTC. Full variable domain (remainder filled in from reference TRBV13 and TRBJ2-4): AAGVIQSPRHLIKEKRETATLKCYPIPRHDTVYWYQQGPGQDPQFLISFYEKMQSDKGSIPDRFSAQQFSDYHSELNMSSLELGDSALYFCASSQARGNIQYFGAGTRLSVL.

In this sample, this clonotype turned up many times. The chain employs TRBV6-4 and TRBJ2-2; no definite D call. The V and J ends lost 0 bases and 3 bases respectively, with 2 bases between them. CDR3 length: 13 residues. Germline V CDR1 and CDR2: MRHNA, SNTAGT. The DNA of the CDR3 is TGTGCCAGCAGTGACTCGGACACCGGGGAGCTGTTTTTT. Amino acids: CASSDSDTGELFF.

The chain employs TRBV20-1 and TRBJ2-6, with D uncertain. Per germline, CDR1 DFQATT and CDR2 SNEGSKA (reference sequence). This CDR3 contains 16 residues. Trimming took off 0 bases at V and 0 bases at J, with 9 bases between the two ends. The CDR3 DNA follows: TGCAGTGCTAGAGATCACCTGCGCTCTGGGGCCAACGTCCTGACTTTC. Its translation: CSARDHLRSGANVLTF.

This clonotype occurred a few times. One junction end does not reproduce the germline sequence, and a read error may be involved. The V gene is TRBV7-7, the J gene TRBJ2-5; 10 bases are a match to TRBD2. CDR3 length equals 16 residues. CDR1 and CDR2 (germline): SSHAT, FNYEAQ (reference sequence). CDR3 DNA sequence: TGTGCTAGCAGCCCCCCGGGACTAGCGTCCGTTGAGACCCAGTACTTC. This translates into CASSPPGLASVETQYF.

This clonotype was seen more than once but under ten times. The J gene is TRBJ1-5, the V gene TRBV6-2 or TRBV6-3; 9 bases match TRBD1. CDR1 MNHEY and CDR2 SVGEGT come from the germline V gene. The CDR3 spans 15 residues. V lost 6 bases, J lost 9 bases, and 12 bases stayed unmatched. This CDR3 is CASSRAGQGPRPQHF. The CDR3 region has the DNA TGTGCCAGCAGCCGTGCCGGACAGGGGCCCAGGCCCCAGCATTTT.

The V gene is TRBV24-1, the J gene TRBJ1-1; D unclear. The V end was cut by 4 bases, the J end by 5 bases, with 13 bases between. CDR1 and CDR2 (germline): KGHDR, SFDVKD. The CDR3 is 14 amino acids. CDR3 sequence (DNA): TGTGCCACCAGTGACCCTACGACGGGGACTGAAGCTTTCTTT. The encoded protein is CATSDPTTGTEAFF.